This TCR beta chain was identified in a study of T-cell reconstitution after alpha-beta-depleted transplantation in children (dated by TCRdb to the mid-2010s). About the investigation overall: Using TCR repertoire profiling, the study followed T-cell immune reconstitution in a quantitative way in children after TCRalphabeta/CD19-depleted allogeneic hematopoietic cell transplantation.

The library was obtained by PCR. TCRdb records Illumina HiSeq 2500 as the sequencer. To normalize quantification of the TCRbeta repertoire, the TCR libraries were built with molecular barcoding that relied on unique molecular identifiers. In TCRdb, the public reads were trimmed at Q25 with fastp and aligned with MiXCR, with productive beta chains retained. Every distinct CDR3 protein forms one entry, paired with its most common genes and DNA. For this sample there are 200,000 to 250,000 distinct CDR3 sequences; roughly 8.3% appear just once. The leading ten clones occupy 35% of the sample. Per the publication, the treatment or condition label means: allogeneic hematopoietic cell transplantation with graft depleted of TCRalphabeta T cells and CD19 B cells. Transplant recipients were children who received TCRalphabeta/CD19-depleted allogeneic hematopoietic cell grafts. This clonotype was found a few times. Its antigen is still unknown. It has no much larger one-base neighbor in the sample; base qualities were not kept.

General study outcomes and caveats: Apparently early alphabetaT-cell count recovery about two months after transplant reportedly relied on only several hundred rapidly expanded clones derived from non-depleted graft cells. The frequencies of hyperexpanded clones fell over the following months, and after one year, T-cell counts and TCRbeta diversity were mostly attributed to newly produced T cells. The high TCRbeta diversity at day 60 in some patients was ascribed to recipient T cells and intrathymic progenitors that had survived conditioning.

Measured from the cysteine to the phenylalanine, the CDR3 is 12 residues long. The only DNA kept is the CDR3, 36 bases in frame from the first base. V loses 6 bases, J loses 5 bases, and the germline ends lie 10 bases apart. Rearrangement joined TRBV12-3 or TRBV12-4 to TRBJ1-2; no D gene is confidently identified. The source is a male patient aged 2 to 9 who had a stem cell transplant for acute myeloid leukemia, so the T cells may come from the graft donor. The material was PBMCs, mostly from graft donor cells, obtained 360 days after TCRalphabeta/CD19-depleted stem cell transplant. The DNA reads TGTGCCAGCAGCCCAGTTGAATATGGCTACACCTTC. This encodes CASSPVEYGYTF.